These T cell receptor beta chains were read from a single sample in a study of cytomegalovirus exposure and HLA in healthy donors. Data came from immunoSEQ multiplex PCR; TCRdb stores just in-frame clones and leaves some out. The repertoire includes around 140,000 clones, over 80% of them detected once, and less than 3% sits in the top ten. Specimen: PBMCs. These receptors were obtained from a woman aged 30 to 39 in good health and CMV-seronegative. CDR3s include the opening cysteine and the closing phenylalanine or tryptophan. D genes are given only for firm matches. Clone size is stated in some rows and not others, as once, few, many or a class when expanded.

TRBJ2-7	TRBV13	NA	15	NA	TGTGCCAGCAGCTTACGACAGGATTTGGGTTACGAGCAGTACTTC	CASSLRQDLGYEQYF
TRBJ2-5	TRBV27	TRBD1	17	NA	TGTGCCAGCAGTTTATACCCCCTCCGGGACAGAAAAGAGACCCAGTACTTC	CASSLYPLRDRKETQYF
TRBJ2-1	TRBV2	TRBD2	14	NA	TGTGCCAGCGGTACGGGAGCGGGGAGTAATGAGCAGTTCTTC	CASGTGAGSNEQFF
TRBJ1-1	TRBV7-9	TRBD1	15	NA	TGTTCCAGCAGCGAAAGGACAGGGGGCTTCACTGAAGCTTTCTTT	CSSSERTGGFTEAFF
TRBJ2-5	TRBV18	NA	15	NA	TGTGCCAGCTCACCCCGGACCGGACAGCGGGAGACCCAGTACTTC	CASSPRTGQRETQYF
TRBJ2-1	TRBV28	TRBD1	14	NA	TGTGCCAGCAGTGTCCAGGGGGCGAGGAATGAGCAGTTCTTC	CASSVQGARNEQFF
TRBJ2-1	TRBV19	TRBD1	15	NA	TGTGCCAGTAGTATAGTAATCAGGGGGATGAATGAGCAGTTCTTC	CASSIVIRGMNEQFF
TRBJ2-1	TRBV29-1	TRBD2	15	NA	TGCAGCAATGAATTGGGACTAGACGGGGGGGTGGAGCAGTTCTTC	CSNELGLDGGVEQFF
TRBJ1-5	TRBV2	TRBD1	16	few	TGTGCCAGCAGACCCACCGGGACAGCCAGGGGTCAGCCCCAGCATTTT	CASRPTGTARGQPQHF
TRBJ1-2	TRBV7-8	NA	14	once	TGTGCCAGCAGCGACTTCCAAGGGAGCTATGGCTACACCTTC	CASSDFQGSYGYTF
TRBJ1-1	TRBV5-4	TRBD1	14	NA	TGTGCCAGCAGCCTGACAGGGGGAGGCACTGAAGCTTTCTTT	CASSLTGGGTEAFF
TRBJ2-7	TRBV30	TRBD2	15	NA	TGTGCCTGGAGACGTGGGGGGGGATTCTCCTACGAGCAGTACTTC	CAWRRGGGFSYEQYF
TRBJ1-2	TRBV5-5	NA	14	few	TGTGCCAGCAGCCCTGGGGGCAGGGACTATGGCTACACCTTC	CASSPGGRDYGYTF
TRBJ1-2	TRBV7-9	NA	18	NA	TGTGCCAGCAGCTTACCGGCGGGGGGGCGGACACTTAACTATGGCTACACCTTC	CASSLPAGGRTLNYGYTF
TRBJ1-6	TRBV6-5	TRBD1	15	NA	TGTGCCAGCAGTTACTCGACAGGGGAGGGTTCACCCCTCCACTTT	CASSYSTGEGSPLHF
TRBJ2-1	TRBV7-3	TRBD2	15	NA	TGTGCCAGCAGCTTACTAGCGGGAGGTTGGGATGAGCAGTTCTTC	CASSLLAGGWDEQFF
TRBJ2-3	TRBV7-6	NA	15	NA	TGTGCCAGCAGCTTAGGGGCGGGACCCACAGATACGCAGTATTTT	CASSLGAGPTDTQYF
TRBJ2-1	TRBV7-2	NA	18	NA	TGTGCCAGCAGCTGGACAGCTAATCGCCCGAGCTCCTACAATGAGCAGTTCTTC	CASSWTANRPSSYNEQFF
TRBJ1-2	TRBV28	TRBD1	15	NA	TGTGCCAGCAGTTCTACGACAGGGGGCAACTATGGCTACACCTTC	CASSSTTGGNYGYTF
TRBJ1-5	TRBV2	NA	14	NA	TGTGCCAGCAGTGAACAGGGAATAAATCAGCCCCAGCATTTT	CASSEQGINQPQHF
TRBJ2-4	TRBV6-1	NA	16	once	TGTGCCAGCAGTGACCTTGGGAGGCCGGGGCGGAACATTCAGTACTTC	CASSDLGRPGRNIQYF
TRBJ2-1	TRBV23-1	NA	16	NA	TGCGCCAGCAGTCTGGAGGTAGGGTTGGAAAGGGATGAGCAGTTCTTC	CASSLEVGLERDEQFF
TRBJ2-1	TRBV9	NA	12	NA	TGTGCCAGCAGCGTAGCTCAGAATGAGCAGTTCTTC	CASSVAQNEQFF
TRBJ2-7	TRBV5-4	TRBD2	19	NA	TGTGCCAGCAGCCCTAGAACCCCAGGGACTAGCGGGAGGCGCCACGAGCAGTACTTC	CASSPRTPGTSGRRHEQYF
TRBJ2-7	TRBV7-2	NA	15	NA	TGTGCCAGCAGCGCCAGCTCGGCAGGGCCTTGGGAGCAGTACTTC	CASSASSAGPWEQYF
TRBJ1-2	TRBV9	NA	15	NA	TGTGCCAGCAGCCAATGGGAAGGGACTCTAAGCGGCTACACCTTC	CASSQWEGTLSGYTF
TRBJ1-6	TRBV4-1	NA	15	NA	TGCGCCAGCAGCCAAGTAGTTCCGGGGAGTTCACCCCTCCACTTT	CASSQVVPGSSPLHF